This is a list of T cell receptor beta chains from one sample in a study of shared clonotypes between healthy human individuals. Libraries were prepared by immunoSEQ multiplex PCR; TCRdb keeps only in-frame clonotypes and omits some of them. The data hold some 2 million clones, with over 85% observed a single time. The sequencing input was naive CD8+ T cells sorted from blood. These receptor sequences come from a young man in good health. The CDR3 runs from the conserved cysteine through the conserved F or W. D genes are given only for firm matches. Size values are once, few and many counts, or a class for expanded clones, and some rows have none.

V	J	D	size	CDR3	DNA
TRBV9	TRBJ1-2	-	-	CASSVGSDGYTF	TGTGCCAGCAGCGTAGGGAGCGATGGCTACACCTTC
TRBV30	TRBJ1-6	-	-	CAWRPDYNSPLHF	TGTGCCTGGAGACCAGACTATAATTCACCCCTCCACTTT
TRBV5-4	TRBJ2-7	TRBD1	-	CASSLAGTEFSYEQYF	TGTGCCAGCAGCTTGGCCGGGACAGAGTTTAGCTACGAGCAGTACTTC
TRBV11-2	TRBJ2-1	TRBD1	-	CASSPWTGEERNYNEQFF	TGTGCCAGCAGCCCATGGACAGGAGAAGAAAGAAATTACAATGAGCAGTTCTTC
TRBV7-2	TRBJ2-1	-	-	CASSEVGLPRNEQFF	TGTGCCAGCAGTGAAGTAGGACTCCCGCGGAATGAGCAGTTCTTC
TRBV28	TRBJ2-2	TRBD2	-	CASRPSGDTGELFF	TGTGCCAGCAGGCCTAGCGGGGACACCGGGGAGCTGTTTTTT
TRBV10-3	TRBJ2-1	-	-	CAITPNGAYNEQFF	TGTGCCATCACTCCCAACGGGGCCTACAATGAGCAGTTCTTC
TRBV25-1	TRBJ1-2	-	-	CASRGAHYGYTF	TGTGCCAGCAGGGGGGCTCACTATGGCTACACCTTC
TRBV18	TRBJ2-7	-	-	CASSPSRTGKMSSDSYEQYF	TGTGCCAGCTCACCCTCGAGAACAGGGAAGATGAGTAGTGACTCCTACGAGCAGTACTTC
TRBV4-3	TRBJ2-2	TRBD1	-	CASSHRTGVTGELFF	TGCGCCAGCAGCCACCGGACAGGGGTGACCGGGGAGCTGTTTTTT
TRBV30	TRBJ1-4	-	-	CASEGVTNEKLFF	TGTGCCTCGGAGGGGGTAACTAATGAAAAACTGTTTTTT
TRBV6-5	TRBJ1-1	TRBD1	-	CASSADRAQSEAFF	TGTGCCAGCAGTGCGGACAGGGCTCAATCTGAAGCTTTCTTT
TRBV9	TRBJ2-5	-	-	CASSAGDTLPGETQYF	TGTGCCAGCAGCGCTGGGGACACCCTACCTGGGGAGACCCAGTACTTC
TRBV27	TRBJ2-1	-	-	CASSFVVEGEQFF	TGTGCCAGCAGTTTCGTGGTTGAGGGTGAGCAGTTCTTC
TRBV5-1	TRBJ2-2	-	-	CASSLEVLGEHGTTGELFF	TGCGCCAGCAGCTTGGAGGTGTTGGGGGAACACGGAACAACCGGGGAGCTGTTTTTT
TRBV7-9	TRBJ2-1	-	-	CASSLVGGEYNEQFF	TGTGCCAGCAGCTTGGTCGGAGGAGAATACAATGAGCAGTTCTTC
TRBV27	TRBJ2-3	-	-	CASSLGSGGPPDTQYF	TGTGCCAGCAGTTTAGGGTCAGGGGGGCCCCCGGATACGCAGTATTTT
TRBV19	TRBJ2-2	-	-	CASSTSGTENTGELFF	TGTGCCAGTAGTACTTCCGGGACGGAGAACACCGGGGAGCTGTTTTTT
TRBV10-2	TRBJ1-2	-	-	CASSEGDGYTF	TGCGCCAGCAGTGAAGGGGATGGCTACACCTTC
TRBV6-5	TRBJ2-2	-	-	CASSYSKVGELFF	TGTGCCAGCAGTTACTCCAAGGTCGGGGAGCTGTTTTTT
TRBV27	TRBJ2-6	TRBD1	-	CASSLGTGSGANVLTF	TGTGCCAGCAGTTTAGGGACAGGATCTGGGGCCAACGTCCTGACTTTC
TRBV10-3	TRBJ1-1	-	-	CAISEPPGKGTEAFF	TGTGCCATCAGTGAGCCCCCGGGGAAAGGGACTGAAGCTTTCTTT
TRBV11-2	TRBJ2-7	-	-	CASSLRAGAYEQYF	TGTGCCAGCAGCTTAAGGGCAGGGGCGTACGAGCAGTACTTC
TRBV28	TRBJ2-3	TRBD2	-	CASSFLGGGDYTDTQYF	TGTGCCAGCAGTTTTCTAGGCGGGGGTGATTACACAGATACGCAGTATTTT
TRBV28	TRBJ2-7	-	-	CASSSGSSYEQYF	TGTGCCAGCAGTTCAGGGAGCTCCTACGAGCAGTACTTC
TRBV7-9	TRBJ2-5	-	-	CASSSVAKETQYF	TGTGCCAGCAGCTCTGTGGCAAAAGAGACCCAGTACTTC
TRBV19	TRBJ1-4	-	once	CASSIQAREMNEKLFF	TGTGCCAGTAGTATTCAAGCCAGGGAGATGAATGAAAAACTGTTTTTT
TRBV15	TRBJ2-7	-	-	CATSRGLEDTYEQYF	TGTGCCACCAGCAGAGGCCTAGAAGACACCTACGAGCAGTACTTC